The 10 T cell receptor beta chains given below trace back to one sample, sequenced in a study of identical twins. TCRdb called the 5' RACE reads again in MiXCR, with one record for every CDR3 protein. The sample yields about 790,000 distinct CDR3 sequences, roughly 18% seen once. The sample was also linked to a second study, of T cells expressing NK-cell markers.

Material for sequencing was PBMCs. All receptors derive from a woman aged 18-35 years in good health.

This chain uses TRBV15 with TRBJ2-1; perhaps TRBD2 as D (6 bases). This CDR3 spans 17 amino acids. Germline loops: CDR1 LNHNV, CDR2 YYDKDF (reference sequence). The V end lost 0 bases, the J end lost 9 bases, and 21 bases lay between the germline ends. CDR3 sequence: CATSRDGGPSWGSEQFF. Written as DNA, the CDR3 is TGTGCCACCAGCAGAGATGGAGGGCCTAGCTGGGGTTCTGAGCAGTTCTTC.

This clonotype has more than one count but fewer than ten. The chain links TRBV6-1 to TRBJ2-7; the match to TRBD1 covers 9 bases. Germline CDR1 is MNHNS and CDR2 is SASEGT. The CDR3 loop spans 13 amino acids. Trimming removed 6 bases from V and 4 bases from J; junction bases left unmatched: 4. The DNA for the CDR3 is TGTGCCAGCAGATCGACAGGGGGGTACGAGCAGTACTTC. It is translated as CASRSTGGYEQYF.

J is TRBJ2-3 and V is TRBV18; D assignment may be TRBD1 or TRBD2 (6 bases each). CDR3 length: 14 residues. V was clipped by 8 bases and J by 1 base, with 13 bases between them. In germline, CDR1 is KGHSH, CDR2 LQKENI. Written as DNA, the CDR3 is TGTGCCAGCAGCCCAAGGGGGGGCACAGATACGCAGTATTTT. It is translated as CASSPRGGTDTQYF. Using reference TRBV18 and TRBJ2-3 for the parts outside the CDR3, the full variable domain is NAGVMQNPRHLVRRRGQEARLRCSPMKGHSHVYWYRQLPEEGLKFMVYLQKENIIDESGMPKERFSAEFPKEGPSILRIQQVVRGDSAAYFCASSPRGGTDTQYFGPGTRLTVL.

The sample holds a few counts of this clonotype. V usage is TRBV12-3 or TRBV12-4 and J usage is TRBJ2-6, with D perhaps assigned TRBD1 or TRBD2 (6 bases each). The V end lost 3 bases, the J end lost 0 bases, and 15 bases lay between the germline ends. This CDR3 region has 18 residues. CDR3: CASSFGPGAYSGANVLTF. CDR3 coding DNA: TGTGCCAGCAGTTTTGGTCCGGGGGCATACTCTGGGGCCAACGTCCTGACTTTC.

There are a few counts of this clonotype. V usage is TRBV12-3 or TRBV12-4 and J usage is TRBJ1-1, with a tentative D call TRBD1 (6 bases). The CDR3 runs 15 residues. Trimming cost V 3 bases and J 1 base, with 12 bases left between them. The CDR3 DNA follows: TGTGCCAGCAGTTTCGGAGGGGGGGCGAACACTGAAGCTTTCTTT. Protein sequence: CASSFGGGANTEAFF.

The chain joins TRBV7-9 to TRBJ1-2; 7 bases agree with TRBD1. The germline CDR1 and CDR2 sequences are SEHNR and FQNEAQ (reference sequence). The junction had 5 bases not matched to a gene; V was cut back by 3 bases and J by 4 bases. CDR3 length: 14 amino acids. CDR3 protein: CASSFGDRAYGYTF. The CDR3 DNA reads TGTGCCAGCAGCTTCGGAGACAGGGCCTATGGCTACACCTTC.

With respect to this clonotype: An end of the junction does not agree with germline; a read error may underlie this. V gene TRBV13 combines with J gene TRBJ1-1, with D unclear. From germline, CDR1 is PRHDT and CDR2 FYEKMQ (reference sequence). The length of the CDR3 is 14 residues. The CDR3 spells CASSVGLPNTEAFF. The CDR3 region has the DNA TGTGCCAGCAGCGTAGGACTCCCGAACACTGAAGCTTTCTTT.

The table lists this clonotype with a few counts. This rearrangement joins TRBV25-1 to TRBJ2-1, with 11 bases lining up with TRBD2. The CDR3 contains 14 residues. Per germline, CDR1 MGHDK and CDR2 SYGVNS. The ends lost 7 bases at V and 6 bases at J; junction bases unmatched: 5. The CDR3 loop is CASNSGTSGNEQFF. The DNA of the CDR3 is TGTGCCAGCAACTCCGGGACTAGCGGCAATGAGCAGTTCTTC.

This clonotype was recorded a few times. The rearrangement joins TRBV12-3 or TRBV12-4 to TRBJ2-5; the match to TRBD1 covers 7 bases. There are 13 residues in the CDR3. V shed 6 bases, J shed 7 bases, and the junction held 8 bases outside the gene matches. DNA of the CDR3: TGTGCCAGCAGCGATGACAGGGAAGGGACCCAGTACTTC. Translating gives CASSDDREGTQYF.

This clonotype was detected only a few times. The V call is TRBV29-1, the J call TRBJ1-1; 8 nucleotides align to TRBD1. The CDR3 is 14 amino acids. The J segment lost 3 bases and the V segment lost 5 bases, leaving 8 bases of the junction unmatched. Germline V lookup: CDR1 SQVTM, CDR2 ANQGSEA. The CDR3 loop is CSVRTGIEYTEAFF. CDR3 nucleotide sequence: TGCAGCGTTCGGACAGGGATCGAGTACACTGAAGCTTTCTTT.